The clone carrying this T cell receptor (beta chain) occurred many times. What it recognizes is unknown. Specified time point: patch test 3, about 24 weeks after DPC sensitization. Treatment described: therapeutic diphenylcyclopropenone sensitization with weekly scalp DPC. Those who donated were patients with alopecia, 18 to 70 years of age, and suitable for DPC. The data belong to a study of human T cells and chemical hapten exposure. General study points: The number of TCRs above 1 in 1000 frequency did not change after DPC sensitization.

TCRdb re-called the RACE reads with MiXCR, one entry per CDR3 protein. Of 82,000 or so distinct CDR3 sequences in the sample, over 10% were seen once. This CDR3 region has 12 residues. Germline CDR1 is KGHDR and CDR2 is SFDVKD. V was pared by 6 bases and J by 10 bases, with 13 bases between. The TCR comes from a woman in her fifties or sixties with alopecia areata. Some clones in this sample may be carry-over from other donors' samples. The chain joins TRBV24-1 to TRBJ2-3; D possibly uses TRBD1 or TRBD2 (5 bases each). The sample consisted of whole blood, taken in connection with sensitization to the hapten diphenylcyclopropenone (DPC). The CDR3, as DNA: TGTGCCACCAGTCCACAACCGGGACCGCAGTATTTT. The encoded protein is CATSPQPGPQYF.